This note documents a single T cell receptor beta chain sequence. The antigen is unknown. Via MiXCR, TCRdb re-called the reads, giving one row per CDR3 protein. The sample comprises hundreds of thousands of distinct CDR3 sequences, around 30% of which are singletons, and roughly 18% rests with the top ten. This CDR3 has 15 residues. V shed 5 bases and J shed 3 bases, with 17 bases lying between them. CDR1 is SEHNR, CDR2 FQNEAQ, per germline (reference sequence). The data stem from a study of T cell repertoires in cytomegalovirus infection. Study-level background: In the study, CMV epitopes included recently identified HLA-C-restricted and well-studied HLA-B-restricted ones. Evidence of both CMV infection and a matching HLA type came from public TCR beta signatures. Whole-study findings and limits: The study found HLA-C-restricted CMV-specific TCR beta clonotypes dominating the ex vivo response. Cumulative public TCR beta family frequency identified carriers of CMV plus the relevant HLA.

The receptor's source is a human donor in good health (CMV status not recorded). Some clones in this sample may be carry-over from other donors' samples. This chain joins TRBV7-9 and TRBJ2-7; either TRBD1 or TRBD2 may supply D (6 bases each). The material sequenced was cultured PBMCs, taken from culture after CMV antigen stimulation. CDR3 loop: CASSPRGGLHYEQYF. The DNA of the CDR3 is TGTGCCAGCAGCCCGAGAGGGGGGCTTCACTACGAGCAGTACTTC.